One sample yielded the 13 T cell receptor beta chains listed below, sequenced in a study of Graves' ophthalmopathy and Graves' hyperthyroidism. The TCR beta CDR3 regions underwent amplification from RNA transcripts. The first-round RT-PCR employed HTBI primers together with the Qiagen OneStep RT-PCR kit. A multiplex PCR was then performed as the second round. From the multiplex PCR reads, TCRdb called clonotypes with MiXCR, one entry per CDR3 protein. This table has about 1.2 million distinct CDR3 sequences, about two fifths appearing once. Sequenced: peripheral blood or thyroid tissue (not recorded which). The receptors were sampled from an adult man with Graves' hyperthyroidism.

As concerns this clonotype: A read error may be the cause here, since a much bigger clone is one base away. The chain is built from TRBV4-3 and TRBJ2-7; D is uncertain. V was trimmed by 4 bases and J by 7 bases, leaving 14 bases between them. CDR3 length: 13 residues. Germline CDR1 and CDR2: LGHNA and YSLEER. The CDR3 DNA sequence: TGCGCCAGCAGCCTATCCGAAGTATGGGAGCAGTACTTC. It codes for CASSLSEVWEQYF.

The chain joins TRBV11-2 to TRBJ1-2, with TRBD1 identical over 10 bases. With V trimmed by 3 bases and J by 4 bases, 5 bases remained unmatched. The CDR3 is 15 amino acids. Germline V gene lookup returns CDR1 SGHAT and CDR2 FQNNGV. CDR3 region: CASSFDRGRGYGYTF. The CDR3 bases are TGTGCCAGCAGCTTCGACAGGGGGCGAGGCTATGGCTACACCTTC.

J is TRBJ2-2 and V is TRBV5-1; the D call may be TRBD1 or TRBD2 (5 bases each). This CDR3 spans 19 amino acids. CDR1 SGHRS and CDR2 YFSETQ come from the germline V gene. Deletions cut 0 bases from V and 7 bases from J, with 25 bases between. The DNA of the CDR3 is TGCGCCAGCAGCTTGGGGGATCGTTGGAAAGGGGACCCCGGCGGGGAGCTGTTTTTT. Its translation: CASSLGDRWKGDPGGELFF. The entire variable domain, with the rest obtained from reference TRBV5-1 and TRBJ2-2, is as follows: KAGVTQTPRYLIKTRGQQVTLSCSPISGHRSVSWYQQTPGQGLQFLFEYFSETQRNKGNFPGRFSGRQFSNSRSEMNVSTLELGDSALYLCASSLGDRWKGDPGGELFFGEGSRLTVL.

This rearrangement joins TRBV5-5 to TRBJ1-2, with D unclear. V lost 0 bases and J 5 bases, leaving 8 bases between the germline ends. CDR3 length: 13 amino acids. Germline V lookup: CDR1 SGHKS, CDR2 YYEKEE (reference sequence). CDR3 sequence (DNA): TGTGCCAGCAGCTTGGAAGAGTTTTATGGCTACACCTTC. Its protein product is CASSLEEFYGYTF.

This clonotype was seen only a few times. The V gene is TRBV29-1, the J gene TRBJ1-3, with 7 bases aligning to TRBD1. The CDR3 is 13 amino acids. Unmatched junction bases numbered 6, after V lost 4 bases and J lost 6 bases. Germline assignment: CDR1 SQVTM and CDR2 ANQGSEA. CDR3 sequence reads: CSVGGTEINTIYF. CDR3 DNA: TGCAGCGTTGGCGGGACAGAGATAAACACCATATATTTT.

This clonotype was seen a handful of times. Written as DNA, the CDR3 is TGTGCCAGCAGCCGAACAGGATTTAGAGCTTTCTTT. This sequence encodes CASSRTGFRAFF. This chain joins TRBV5-5 and TRBJ1-1; TRBD1 is a possible D gene (5 bases). The CDR3 consists of 12 residues. Germline loops: CDR1 SGHKS, CDR2 YYEKEE (reference sequence). Deletions cut 4 bases from V and 10 bases from J, with 14 bases between.

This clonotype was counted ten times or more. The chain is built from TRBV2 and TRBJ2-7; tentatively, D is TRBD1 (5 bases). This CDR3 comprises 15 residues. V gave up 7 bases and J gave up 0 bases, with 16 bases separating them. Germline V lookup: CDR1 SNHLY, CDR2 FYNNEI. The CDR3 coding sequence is TGTGCCAGCACGAAGGGAAAGGGGCCCTCCTACGAGCAGTACTTC. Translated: CASTKGKGPSYEQYF.

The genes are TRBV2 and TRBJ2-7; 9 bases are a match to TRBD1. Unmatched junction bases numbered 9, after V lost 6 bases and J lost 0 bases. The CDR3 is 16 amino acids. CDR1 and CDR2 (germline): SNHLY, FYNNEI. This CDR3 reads CASSSPGQGVSYEQYF. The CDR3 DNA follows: TGTGCCAGCAGCTCCCCGGGACAGGGTGTCTCCTACGAGCAGTACTTC.

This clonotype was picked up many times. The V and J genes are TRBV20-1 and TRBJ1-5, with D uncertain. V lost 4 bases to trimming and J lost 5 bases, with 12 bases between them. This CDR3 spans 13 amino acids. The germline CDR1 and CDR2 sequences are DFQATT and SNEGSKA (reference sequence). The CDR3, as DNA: TGCAGTGCTACTTACCACGGGGATCAGCCCCAGCATTTT. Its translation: CSATYHGDQPQHF.

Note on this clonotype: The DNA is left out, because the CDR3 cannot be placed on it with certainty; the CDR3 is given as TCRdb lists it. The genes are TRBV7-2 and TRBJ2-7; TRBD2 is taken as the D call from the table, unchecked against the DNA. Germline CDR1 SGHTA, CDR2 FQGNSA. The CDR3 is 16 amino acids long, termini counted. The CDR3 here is CASSQVGGGALVEEYF.

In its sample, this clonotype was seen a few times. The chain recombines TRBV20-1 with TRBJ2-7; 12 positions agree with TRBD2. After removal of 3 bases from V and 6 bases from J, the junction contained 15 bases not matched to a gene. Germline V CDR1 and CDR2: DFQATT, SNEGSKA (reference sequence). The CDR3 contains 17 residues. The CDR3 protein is CSASVSGTSGLEGEQYF. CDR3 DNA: TGCAGTGCTAGTGTTTCCGGGACTAGCGGGCTGGAGGGCGAGCAGTACTTC.

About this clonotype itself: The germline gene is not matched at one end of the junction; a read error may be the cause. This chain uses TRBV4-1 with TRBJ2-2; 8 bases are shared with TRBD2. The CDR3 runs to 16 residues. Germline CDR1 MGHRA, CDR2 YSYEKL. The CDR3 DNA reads TGCGCCAGCAGCCGTCAAGCGGGAGCTGACACCGGGGAGCCGTTTTTT. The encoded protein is CASSRQAGADTGEPFF.

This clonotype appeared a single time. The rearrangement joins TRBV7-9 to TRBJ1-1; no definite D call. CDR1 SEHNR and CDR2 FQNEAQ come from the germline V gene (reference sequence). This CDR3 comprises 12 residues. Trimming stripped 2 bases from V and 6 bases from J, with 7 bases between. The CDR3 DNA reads TGTGCCAGCAGCTTACAGAGCTCTGAAGCTTTCTTT. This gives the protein CASSLQSSEAFF.